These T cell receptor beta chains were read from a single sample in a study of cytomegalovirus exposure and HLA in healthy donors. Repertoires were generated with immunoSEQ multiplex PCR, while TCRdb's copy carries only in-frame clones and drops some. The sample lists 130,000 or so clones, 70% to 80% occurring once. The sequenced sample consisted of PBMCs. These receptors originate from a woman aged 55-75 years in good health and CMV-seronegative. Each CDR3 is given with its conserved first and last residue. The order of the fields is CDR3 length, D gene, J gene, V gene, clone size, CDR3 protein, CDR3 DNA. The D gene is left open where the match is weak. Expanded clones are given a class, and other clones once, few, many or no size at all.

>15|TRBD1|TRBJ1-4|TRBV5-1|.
CASSLAWTGTEKLFF
TGCGCCAGCAGCTTGGCGTGGACAGGGACCGAAAAACTGTTTTTT
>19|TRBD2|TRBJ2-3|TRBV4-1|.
CASSKREASGRSDTDTQYF
TGCGCCAGCAGCAAGCGGGAGGCGTCGGGACGGAGTGACACAGATACGCAGTATTTT
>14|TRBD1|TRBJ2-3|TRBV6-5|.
CASSKGGSTDTQYF
TGTGCCAGCAGTAAAGGGGGCAGCACAGATACGCAGTATTTT
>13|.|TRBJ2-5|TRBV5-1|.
CASSFSYQETQYF
TGCGCCAGCAGCTTTTCGTACCAAGAGACCCAGTACTTC
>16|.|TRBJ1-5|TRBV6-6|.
CASRSDNLYSNQPQHF
TGTGCCAGCAGATCCGACAACCTCTATAGCAATCAGCCCCAGCATTTT
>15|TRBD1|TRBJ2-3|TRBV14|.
CAGSLDRVSTDTQYF
TGTGCCGGCAGCCTCGACAGGGTGAGCACAGATACGCAGTATTTT
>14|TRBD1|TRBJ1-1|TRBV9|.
CASSPGQGFTEAFF
TGTGCCAGCAGCCCCGGACAGGGGTTCACTGAAGCTTTCTTT
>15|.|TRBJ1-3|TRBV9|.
CASSAAPRAGNTIYF
TGTGCCAGCAGCGCCGCACCCAGGGCTGGAAACACCATATATTTT
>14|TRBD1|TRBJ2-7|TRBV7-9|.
CASSKTGFWDEQYF
TGTGCCAGCAGCAAGACAGGGTTTTGGGACGAGCAGTACTTC
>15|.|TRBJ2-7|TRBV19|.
CASSTGQVGGYEQYF
TGTGCCAGTAGTACCGGACAGGTCGGGGGCTACGAGCAGTACTTC
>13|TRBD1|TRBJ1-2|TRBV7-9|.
CASSLQGASGYTF
TGTGCCAGCAGCCTACAGGGGGCGAGTGGCTACACCTTC
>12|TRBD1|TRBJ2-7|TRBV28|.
CASRDREYEQYF
TGTGCCAGCCGGGACAGGGAGTACGAGCAGTACTTC
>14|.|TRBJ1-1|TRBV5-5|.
CASTSRGGDTEAFF
TGTGCCAGCACCTCTAGGGGGGGGGACACTGAAGCTTTCTTT
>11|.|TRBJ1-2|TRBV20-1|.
CSAPRGNGYTF
TGCAGTGCACCTAGGGGAAATGGCTACACCTTC
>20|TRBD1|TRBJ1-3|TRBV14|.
CASSQDAGSGTVLPGNTIYF
TGTGCCAGCAGCCAAGACGCCGGGTCCGGGACAGTTCTCCCTGGAAACACCATATATTTT
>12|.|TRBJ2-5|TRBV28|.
CASSSNRVGQYF
TGTGCCAGCAGTTCAAACAGGGTGGGGCAGTACTTC
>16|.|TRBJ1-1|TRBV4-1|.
CASSQGLGVLDTEAFF
TGCGCCAGCAGCCAAGGGCTTGGAGTTTTGGACACTGAAGCTTTCTTT
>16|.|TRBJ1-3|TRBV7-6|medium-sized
CASSSTGVEGGNTIYF
TGTGCCAGCAGCTCGACCGGGGTGGAGGGTGGAAACACCATATATTTT
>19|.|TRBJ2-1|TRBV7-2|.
CASSLSFLADDSSYNEQFF
TGTGCCAGCAGCTTATCATTTCTAGCTGATGATAGCTCCTACAATGAGCAGTTCTTC
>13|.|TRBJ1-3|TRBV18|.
CASSPPSGNTIYF
TGTGCCAGCTCTCCCCCTAGTGGAAACACCATATATTTT
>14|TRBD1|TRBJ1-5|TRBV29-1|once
CSVAGTGGEQPQHF
TGCAGCGTTGCCGGGACAGGGGGCGAACAGCCCCAGCATTTT
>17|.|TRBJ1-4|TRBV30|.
CAWRRRTDSLANEKLFF
TGTGCCTGGAGGCGTAGGACAGACTCTCTGGCTAATGAAAAACTGTTTTTT
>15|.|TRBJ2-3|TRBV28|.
CASSFSGSRTDTQYF
TGTGCCAGCAGTTTCTCGGGGAGCCGCACAGATACGCAGTATTTT
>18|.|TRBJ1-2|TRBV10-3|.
CAISENAAGYLSNYGYTF
TGTGCCATCAGTGAGAACGCTGCAGGGTATCTATCTAACTATGGCTACACCTTC
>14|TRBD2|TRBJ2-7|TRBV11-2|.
CASSLLGGPNEQYF
TGTGCCAGCAGCTTGCTGGGAGGGCCGAACGAGCAGTACTTC
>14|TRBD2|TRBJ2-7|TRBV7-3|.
CASSSSGRASEQYF
TGTGCCAGCAGCTCAAGCGGGAGGGCCTCCGAGCAGTACTTC
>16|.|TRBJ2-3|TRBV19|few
CASSPRGGGSTDTQYF
TGTGCCAGTAGTCCCCGGGGCGGGGGCAGCACAGATACGCAGTATTTT
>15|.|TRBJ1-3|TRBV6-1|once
CAIIAGAVFGNTIYF
TGTGCCATCATTGCGGGGGCAGTCTTTGGAAACACCATATATTTT
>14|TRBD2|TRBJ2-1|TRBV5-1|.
CASSRLAGENEQFF
TGCGCCAGCAGTAGGCTAGCGGGGGAGAATGAGCAGTTCTTC
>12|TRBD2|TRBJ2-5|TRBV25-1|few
CASVAGKATQYF
TGTGCCAGTGTAGCGGGGAAAGCGACCCAGTACTTC
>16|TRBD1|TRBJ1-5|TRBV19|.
CASSSQRQGLLQPQHF
TGTGCCAGTAGTTCCCAGCGACAGGGGCTGCTACAGCCCCAGCATTTT
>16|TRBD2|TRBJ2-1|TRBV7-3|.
CASSLFGGGAPNEQFF
TGTGCCAGCAGCTTATTTGGCGGGGGGGCCCCAAATGAGCAGTTCTTC
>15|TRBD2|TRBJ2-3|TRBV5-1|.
CASNLWTSSTDTQYF
TGCGCCAGCAACCTGTGGACTAGTAGCACAGATACGCAGTATTTT
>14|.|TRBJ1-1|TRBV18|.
CASSPPTGNTEAFF
TGTGCCAGCTCACCACCGACAGGGAACACTGAAGCTTTCTTT
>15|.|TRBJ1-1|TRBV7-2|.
CASSTGRRVNTEAFF
TGTGCCAGCAGCACTGGACGGCGGGTGAACACTGAAGCTTTCTTT
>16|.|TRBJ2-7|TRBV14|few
CASSPLSARSSYEQYF
TGTGCCAGCAGCCCACTCTCAGCTAGGAGCTCCTACGAGCAGTACTTC
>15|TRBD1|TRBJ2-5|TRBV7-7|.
CASSWGQGAEETQYF
TGTGCTAGCAGCTGGGGACAGGGGGCGGAAGAGACCCAGTACTTC
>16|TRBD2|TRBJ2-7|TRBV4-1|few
CASSQARTSPQYEQYF
TGCGCCAGCAGCCAAGCCCGGACTAGCCCGCAGTACGAGCAGTACTTC
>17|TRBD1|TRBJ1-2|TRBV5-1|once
CASSWGDRTASNYGYTF
TGCGCCAGCAGCTGGGGGGACAGAACAGCTTCTAACTATGGCTACACCTTC
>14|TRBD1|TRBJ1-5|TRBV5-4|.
CASSLGGQNQPQHF
TGTGCCAGCAGCTTGGGGGGACAGAATCAGCCCCAGCATTTT
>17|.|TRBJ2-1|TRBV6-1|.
CASSEWGSESSYNEQFF
TGTGCCAGCAGTGAATGGGGCAGTGAGAGCTCCTACAATGAGCAGTTCTTC
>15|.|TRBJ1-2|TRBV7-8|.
CASSLEAPGSYGYTF
TGTGCCAGCAGCTTAGAGGCGCCGGGGAGCTATGGCTACACCTTC
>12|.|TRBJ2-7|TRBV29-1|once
CSVGLGSYEQYF
TGCAGCGTTGGTCTGGGCTCCTACGAGCAGTACTTC
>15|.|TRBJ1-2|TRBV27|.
CASTNTGGGVYGYTF
TGTGCCAGCACAAACACGGGTGGCGGAGTCTATGGCTACACCTTC
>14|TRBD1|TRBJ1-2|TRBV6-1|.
CASKFVGQGYGYTF
TGTGCCAGCAAGTTCGTGGGACAGGGGTATGGCTACACCTTC
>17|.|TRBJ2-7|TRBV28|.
CASSLNRWGRNPYEQYF
TGTGCCAGCAGTTTAAACCGGTGGGGGCGGAACCCCTACGAGCAGTACTTC
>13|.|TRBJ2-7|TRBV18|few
CASSPTPFYEQYF
TGTGCCAGCTCACCGACACCCTTCTACGAGCAGTACTTC